This TCR beta chain originates from a study of early T cells in non-severe SARS-CoV-2 infection. J gave up 5 bases and V 5 bases, and 4 bases lay outside the gene matches. Germline lookup yields CDR1 SGHAT and CDR2 FQNNGV. The CDR3 has 15 amino acids. A single record per CDR3 protein comes from TCRdb applying MiXCR to the 5' RACE reads. In the table there are about 57,000 distinct CDR3 sequences, under 15% of which are singletons. This clonotype was recorded many times. The sequenced sample was whole blood. This chain joins TRBV11-2 and TRBJ2-3; 13 bases line up with TRBD2. The sequence was collected from an adult who was a healthcare worker with PCR-confirmed SARS-CoV-2 infection or an uninfected control (not recorded which). CDR3 sequence reads: CASSPRLAGGDTQYF. CDR3 in DNA: TGTGCCAGCAGCCCTCGACTAGCGGGGGGAGATACGCAGTATTTT. Supplemented by reference TRBV11-2 and TRBJ2-3, the full variable domain reads EAGVAQSPRYKIIEKRQSVAFWCNPISGHATLYWYQQILGQGPKLLIQFQNNGVVDDSQLPKDRFSAERLKGVDSTLKIQPAKLEDSAVYLCASSPRLAGGDTQYFGPGTRLTVL.